This T cell receptor beta chain was captured by sequencing in a study of T-cell reconstitution after alpha-beta-depleted transplantation in children. Study results and limitations: About two months after transplant, alpha-beta T cells reportedly came from several hundred expanded graft clones.

Unique molecular identifiers were used to barcode this TCRbeta library. MiXCR, run by TCRdb on the PCR reads, gives a single entry per CDR3 protein. The sample shows 300,000 to 350,000 distinct CDR3 sequences, 23% of them seen only once. About this clonotype itself: Its antigen is not identified.

The CDR3 length is 16 residues. The germline V gene has CDR1 KGHDR and CDR2 SFDVKD. Sequences were derived from PBMCs, mostly from graft donor cells, sampled 180 days after TCRalphabeta/CD19-depleted stem cell transplant. The source is a male patient between 10 and 17 years old who had a stem cell transplant for acute lymphoblastic leukemia, so the T cells may come from the graft donor. The chain recombines TRBV24-1 with TRBJ1-4, with D uncertain. CDR3 sequence: CVRNHWGALKGEKLFF. The CDR3 DNA sequence: TGTGTCAGAAACCATTGGGGTGCCCTCAAGGGTGAAAAACTGTTTTTT.